Given below is one T cell receptor (beta chain) in context. This record comes from a study of cytomegalovirus exposure and HLA in healthy donors. The data were produced by immunoSEQ multiplex PCR, yet TCRdb's version contains in-frame clones alone and is incomplete. The sample lists 120,000 to 150,000 clones, about 88% occurring once. The receptor comes from a man between 18 and 29 years old in good health and CMV-seropositive. The sequenced sample was PBMCs.

CDR3 DNA sequence: TGTGCCAGCTCACCCTTCTCAGGGGACAACACTGAAGCTTTCTTT. The encoded protein is CASSPFSGDNTEAFF. This rearrangement joins TRBV18 to TRBJ1-1, with D possibly being TRBD1 (6 bases). From germline, CDR1 is KGHSH and CDR2 LQKENI. The CDR3 is 15 residues long. Trimming left V 3 bases short and J 2 bases short, with 13 bases between.